Sequencing of this T cell receptor beta chain was carried out in a study of T cell responses to AZD1222 COVID-19 vaccine. Whole-study context: Samples with a second dose at about 4 or about 12 weeks were pooled together. Whole-study findings and limits: Donors were largely white British and mainly female; clonal diversity was possibly underestimated. Baseline seropositivity characterized only six AZD1222 recipients. The peak T cell response came first, and repertoires were sampled only after it.

A remark on this clone: Its matching antigen is unknown.

The CDR3 length is 17 residues. Per germline, CDR1 MNHEY and CDR2 SVGEGT. Trimming at V came to 4 bases and at J to 0 bases, leaving 8 bases not matched to a gene. Assay: immunoSEQ multiplex PCR; the TCRdb copy retains only in-frame clones and omits some. The table records about 140,000 clones, 92% of them present only once. This chain uses TRBV6-2 or TRBV6-3 with TRBJ2-1; 8 bases are shared with TRBD2. The receptor was derived from an adult in good health. This specimen consisted of peripheral blood, obtained on day 0 of AZD1222 vaccination. The CDR3 protein is CASSSQTSAGSYNEQFF. CDR3 bases: TGTGCCAGCAGTTCCCAGACTAGCGCCGGCTCCTACAATGAGCAGTTCTTC.